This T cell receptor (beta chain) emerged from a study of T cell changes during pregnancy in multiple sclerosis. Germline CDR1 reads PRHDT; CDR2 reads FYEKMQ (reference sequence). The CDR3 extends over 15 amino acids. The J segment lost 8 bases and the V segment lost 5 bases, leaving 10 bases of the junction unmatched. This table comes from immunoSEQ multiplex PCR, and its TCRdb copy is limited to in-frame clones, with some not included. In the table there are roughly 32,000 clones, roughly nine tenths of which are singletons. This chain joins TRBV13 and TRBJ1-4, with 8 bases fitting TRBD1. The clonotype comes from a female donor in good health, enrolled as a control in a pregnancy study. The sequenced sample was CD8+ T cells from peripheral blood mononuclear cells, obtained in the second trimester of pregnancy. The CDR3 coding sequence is TGTGCCAGCAGCCCACGACAGGGGCGAGAAGAAAAACTGTTTTTT. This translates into CASSPRQGREEKLFF. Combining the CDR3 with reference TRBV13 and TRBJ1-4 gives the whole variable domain AAGVIQSPRHLIKEKRETATLKCYPIPRHDTVYWYQQGPGQDPQFLISFYEKMQSDKGSIPDRFSAQQFSDYHSELNMSSLELGDSALYFCASSPRQGREEKLFFGSGTQLSVL.